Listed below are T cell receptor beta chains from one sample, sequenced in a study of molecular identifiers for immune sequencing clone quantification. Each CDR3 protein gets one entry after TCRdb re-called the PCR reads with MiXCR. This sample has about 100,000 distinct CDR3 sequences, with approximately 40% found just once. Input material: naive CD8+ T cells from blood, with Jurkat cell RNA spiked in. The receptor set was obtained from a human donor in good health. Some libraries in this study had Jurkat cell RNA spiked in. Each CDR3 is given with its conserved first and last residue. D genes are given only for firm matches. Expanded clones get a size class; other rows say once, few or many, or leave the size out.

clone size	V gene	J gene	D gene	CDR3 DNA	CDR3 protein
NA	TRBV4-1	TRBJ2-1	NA	TGCGCCAGCAGCGCAAGACCCACCCGCGATGAGCAGTTCTTC	CASSARPTRDEQFF
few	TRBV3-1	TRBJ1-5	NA	TGTGCCAGCAGCCAAGCAGGGGGCAATCAGCCCCAGCATTTT	CASSQAGGNQPQHF
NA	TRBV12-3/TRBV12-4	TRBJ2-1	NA	TGTGCCAGCAGTTTAATGAAGATTGAGCAGTTCTTC	CASSLMKIEQFF
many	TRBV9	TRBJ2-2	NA	TGTGCCAGCATCCCGGGTCGCCATAACACCGGGGAGCTGTTTTTT	CASIPGRHNTGELFF
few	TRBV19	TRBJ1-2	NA	TGTGCCAGTAGCGGGACACCTAACTATGGCTACACCTTC	CASSGTPNYGYTF
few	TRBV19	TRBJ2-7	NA	TGTGCCAGTAGTATCGGCCCCCGCCCCGGACCCTACGAGCAGTACTTC	CASSIGPRPGPYEQYF
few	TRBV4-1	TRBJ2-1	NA	TGCGCCAGCAGCCAAGGGACCACATACAATGAGCAGTTCTTC	CASSQGTTYNEQFF
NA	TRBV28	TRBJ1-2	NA	TGTGCCAGCAGTCCCTGGCCCGTCGCACGGGGCTACACCTTC	CASSPWPVARGYTF
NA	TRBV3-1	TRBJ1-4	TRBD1	TGTGCCAGCAGCCAAGCGGGCGGGACAGATAATGAAAAACTGTTTTTT	CASSQAGGTDNEKLFF
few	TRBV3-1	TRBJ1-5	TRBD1	TGTGCCAGCAGCGAAGGGACAGTTATTAATCAGCCCCAGCATTTT	CASSEGTVINQPQHF
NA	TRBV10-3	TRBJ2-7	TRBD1	TGTGCCATCAGTGCCCCTGGGACAGATTACGAGCAGTACTTC	CAISAPGTDYEQYF
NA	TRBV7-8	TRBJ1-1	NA	TGTGCCAGCAGCTTCGAGAGGACTGAAGCTTCCTTT	CASSFERTEASF
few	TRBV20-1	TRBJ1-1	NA	TGCAGTGCTAGAGGGGTCGTCGGCATGAACACTGAAGCTTTCTTT	CSARGVVGMNTEAFF
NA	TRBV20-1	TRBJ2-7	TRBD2	TGCAGTGCCGAGACTAGCGGTTACGAGCAGTACTTC	CSAETSGYEQYF
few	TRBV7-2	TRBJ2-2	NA	TGTGCCAGCAGCTGGAGAGGGCGAGGTGGGGCTGGGGAGCTGTTTTTT	CASSWRGRGGAGELFF
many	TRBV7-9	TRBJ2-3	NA	TGTGCCAGCAGCTCAACCTTGGATACGCAGTATTTT	CASSSTLDTQYF
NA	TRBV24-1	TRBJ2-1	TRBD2	TGTGCCACCAGTGATCTCCGACTAGCGGAAAATGAGCAGTTCTTC	CATSDLRLAENEQFF
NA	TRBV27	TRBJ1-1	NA	TGTGCCAGCAGTCCGTTAGCCTTATGGGGAAAGAACACTGAAGCTTTCTTT	CASSPLALWGKNTEAFF
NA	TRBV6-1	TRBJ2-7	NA	TGTGCCAGCAGTGAATGGGAGGCGGAGCAGTACTTC	CASSEWEAEQYF
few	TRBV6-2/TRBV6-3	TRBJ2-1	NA	TGTGCCAGCAGCAAGGGACCGCGGGGCAATGAGCAGTTCTTC	CASSKGPRGNEQFF
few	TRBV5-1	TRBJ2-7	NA	TGCGCCAGCAGCCCTACAGGTTCTGTCTACGAGCAGTACTTC	CASSPTGSVYEQYF
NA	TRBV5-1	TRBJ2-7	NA	TGCGCCAGCAGCTTGTTTCCGCAGACAGCCCCCTACGAGCAGTACTTC	CASSLFPQTAPYEQYF
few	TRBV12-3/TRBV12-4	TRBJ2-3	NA	TGTGCCAGTCGGGGGGCAACAGATACGCAGTATTTT	CASRGATDTQYF
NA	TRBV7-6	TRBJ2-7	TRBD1	TGTGCCAGCAGACCTACAGGGGGCAGTAATGCCTACGAGCAGTACTTC	CASRPTGGSNAYEQYF
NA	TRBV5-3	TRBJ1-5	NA	TGTGCCAGCAGCTTCGAGGGCAATCAGCCCCAGCATTTT	CASSFEGNQPQHF
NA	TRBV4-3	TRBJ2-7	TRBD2	TGCGCCAGCAGCCAGCTAGCGGGGGTCTCCTACGAGCAGTACTTC	CASSQLAGVSYEQYF
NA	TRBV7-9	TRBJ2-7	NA	TGTGCCAGCAGCCCTGTTCCTCTACAGCAACACGAGCAGTACTTC	CASSPVPLQQHEQYF
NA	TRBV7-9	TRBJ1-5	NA	TGTGCCAGCAGCTTAGGTTCAGGGGAGTCGGATCAGCCCCAGCATTTT	CASSLGSGESDQPQHF
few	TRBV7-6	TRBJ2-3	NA	TGTGCCGTGAGCCAGGGCCCAGATACGCAGTATTTT	CAVSQGPDTQYF
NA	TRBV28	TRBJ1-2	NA	TGTGCCAGCAGTCCGATCGAGTTTTTGGGAGTTAATGGCTACACCTTC	CASSPIEFLGVNGYTF
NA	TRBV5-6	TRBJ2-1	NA	TGTGCCAGCAGCTCCTGGAATGAGCAGTTCTTC	CASSSWNEQFF
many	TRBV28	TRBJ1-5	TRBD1	TGTGCCAGCAGGGATGACAGGGGGAGTCGTCAGCCCCAGCATTTT	CASRDDRGSRQPQHF
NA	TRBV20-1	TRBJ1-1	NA	TGCAGTGCTAGAGACGAACCTTTTATGAACACTGAAGCTTTCTTT	CSARDEPFMNTEAFF
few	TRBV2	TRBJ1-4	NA	TGTGCCAGCAGTGAAGGAACCAGCTCCAATGAAAAACTGTTTTTT	CASSEGTSSNEKLFF
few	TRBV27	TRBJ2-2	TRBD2	TGTGCCAGCAGTCCATCTAGCGGGATGAACACCGGGGAGCTGTTTTTT	CASSPSSGMNTGELFF
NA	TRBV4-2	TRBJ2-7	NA	TGTGCCAGCAGCACCCCGCGAGCCGGGTACAACGAGCAGTACTTC	CASSTPRAGYNEQYF
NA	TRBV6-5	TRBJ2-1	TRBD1	TGTGCCAGCAGTCAAGGACAGGGGTACTACAATGAGCAGTTCTTC	CASSQGQGYYNEQFF
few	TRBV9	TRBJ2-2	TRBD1	TGTGCCAGCAGCCAGCCTTGGACAGGGAATACCGGGGAGCTGTTTTTT	CASSQPWTGNTGELFF
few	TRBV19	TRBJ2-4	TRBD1	TGTGCCAGTAGTACTACAGGGGTCGGAAACATTCAGTACTTC	CASSTTGVGNIQYF
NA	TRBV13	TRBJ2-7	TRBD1	TGTGCCAGCAGCATACGAGCGTCACAGGGGTGGTCCTACGAGCAGTACTTC	CASSIRASQGWSYEQYF
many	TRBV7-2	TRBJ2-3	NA	TGTGCCAGCAGCCCCGTACAGGCGTTCCTCACAGATACGCAGTATTTT	CASSPVQAFLTDTQYF
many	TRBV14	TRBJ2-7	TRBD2	TGTGCCAGCAGTCCGCTGACTAGCGGGAGGACTGGGGCGTACTTC	CASSPLTSGRTGAYF
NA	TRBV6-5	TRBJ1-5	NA	TGTGCCAGCAGTTACTCGAACGGATACAATCAGCCCCAGCATTTT	CASSYSNGYNQPQHF
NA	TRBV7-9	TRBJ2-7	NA	TGTGCCAGCAGCTTTCCCGGGACTGACTTGAATGAGCAGTACTTC	CASSFPGTDLNEQYF
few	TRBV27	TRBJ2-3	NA	TGTGCCAGCAGTCTTGTGGGCAGTCCAGATACGCAGTATTTT	CASSLVGSPDTQYF
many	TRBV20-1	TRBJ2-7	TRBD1	TGCAGTGCTTCTTCCGGGACAGGGGGCTGGGAGCAGTACTTC	CSASSGTGGWEQYF
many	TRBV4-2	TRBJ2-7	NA	TGTGCCAGCAGCCACCTAGCCTCCGAGCAGTACTTC	CASSHLASEQYF
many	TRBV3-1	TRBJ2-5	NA	TGTGCCAGCAGCCAAGACAGGGTTTTCCTTGAGACCCAGTACTTC	CASSQDRVFLETQYF
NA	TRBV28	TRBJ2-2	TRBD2	TGTGCCAGCAGTGCGGAGAGCGGGAGCCCCACCGGGGAGCTGTTTTTT	CASSAESGSPTGELFF
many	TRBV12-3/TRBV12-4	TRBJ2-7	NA	TGTGCCAGCAGCGGCAGCTCCTACGAGCAGTACTTC	CASSGSSYEQYF
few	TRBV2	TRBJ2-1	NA	TGTGCCAGCAGTGAAGATGCTTCCCCCTACAATGAGCAGTTCTTC	CASSEDASPYNEQFF
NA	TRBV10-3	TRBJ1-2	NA	TGTGCCATCCAGCCAGGAACCTATGGCTACACCTTC	CAIQPGTYGYTF
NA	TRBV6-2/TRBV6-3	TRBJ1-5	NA	TGTGCCAGCAGTTACTCAGTAGTAAATCAGCCCCAGCATTTT	CASSYSVVNQPQHF
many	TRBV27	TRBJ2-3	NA	TGTGCCAGCAGTTCCGTCACAGATACGCAGTATTTT	CASSSVTDTQYF